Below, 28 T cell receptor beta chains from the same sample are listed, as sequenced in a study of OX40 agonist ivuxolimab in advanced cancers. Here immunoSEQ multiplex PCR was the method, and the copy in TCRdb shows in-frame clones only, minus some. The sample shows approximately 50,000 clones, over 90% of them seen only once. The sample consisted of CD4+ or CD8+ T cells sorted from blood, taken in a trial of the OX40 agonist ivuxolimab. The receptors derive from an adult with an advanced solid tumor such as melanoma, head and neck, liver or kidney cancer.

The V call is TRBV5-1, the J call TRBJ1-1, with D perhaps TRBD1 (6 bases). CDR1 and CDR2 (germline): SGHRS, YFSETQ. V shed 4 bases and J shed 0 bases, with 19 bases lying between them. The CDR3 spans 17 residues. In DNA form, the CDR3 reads TGCGCCAGCAGCCCCAAACGGTTTCGGGACATGAACACTGAAGCTTTCTTT. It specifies CASSPKRFRDMNTEAFF.

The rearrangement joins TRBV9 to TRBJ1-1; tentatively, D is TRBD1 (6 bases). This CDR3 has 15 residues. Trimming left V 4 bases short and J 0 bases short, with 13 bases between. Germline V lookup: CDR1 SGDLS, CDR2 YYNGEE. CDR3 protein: CASSTSGAVNTEAFF. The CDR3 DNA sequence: TGTGCCAGCAGCACCTCGGGGGCGGTGAACACTGAAGCTTTCTTT.

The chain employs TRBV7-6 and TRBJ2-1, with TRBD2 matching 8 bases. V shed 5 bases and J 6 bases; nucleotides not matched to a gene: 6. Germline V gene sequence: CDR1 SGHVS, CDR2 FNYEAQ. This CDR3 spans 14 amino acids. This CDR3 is CASSLIAGTNEQFF. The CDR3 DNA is TGTGCCAGCAGCCTAATAGCGGGAACCAATGAGCAGTTCTTC.

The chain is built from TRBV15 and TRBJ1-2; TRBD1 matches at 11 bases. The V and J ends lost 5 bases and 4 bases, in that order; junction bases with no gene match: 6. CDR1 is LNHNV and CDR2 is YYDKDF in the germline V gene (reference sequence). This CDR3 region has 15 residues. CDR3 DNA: TGTGCCACCAGCGGACAGGGGGCAGGTTTCTATGGCTACACCTTC. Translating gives CATSGQGAGFYGYTF.

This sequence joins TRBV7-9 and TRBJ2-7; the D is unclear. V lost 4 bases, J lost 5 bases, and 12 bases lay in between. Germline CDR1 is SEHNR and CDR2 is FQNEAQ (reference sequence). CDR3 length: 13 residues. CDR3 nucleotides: TGTGCCAGCAGCTCCCTTTGGGTTGACGAGCAGTACTTC. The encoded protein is CASSSLWVDEQYF.

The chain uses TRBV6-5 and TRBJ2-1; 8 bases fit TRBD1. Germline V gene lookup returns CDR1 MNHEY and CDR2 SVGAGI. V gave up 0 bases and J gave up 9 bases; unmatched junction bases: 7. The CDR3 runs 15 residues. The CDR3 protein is CASSYSARGRGEQFF. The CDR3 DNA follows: TGTGCCAGCAGTTACTCAGCCAGGGGGCGTGGTGAGCAGTTCTTC.

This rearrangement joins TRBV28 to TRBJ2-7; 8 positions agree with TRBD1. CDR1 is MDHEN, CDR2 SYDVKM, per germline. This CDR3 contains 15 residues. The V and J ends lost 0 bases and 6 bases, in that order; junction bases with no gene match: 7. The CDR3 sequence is CASSLWSGQGGEQYF. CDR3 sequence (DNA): TGTGCCAGCAGTTTATGGAGTGGACAGGGTGGCGAGCAGTACTTC.

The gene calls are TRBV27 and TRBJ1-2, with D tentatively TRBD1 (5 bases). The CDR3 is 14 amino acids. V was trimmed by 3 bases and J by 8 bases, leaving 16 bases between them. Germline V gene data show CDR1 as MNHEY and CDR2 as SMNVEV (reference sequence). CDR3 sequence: CASSLAGGWGGYTF. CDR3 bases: TGTGCCAGCAGTTTGGCGGGGGGATGGGGCGGCTACACCTTC.

The CDR3 nucleotides read TGTGCCAGCAGTGAATACGGGGGTAATCAGCCCCAGCATTTT. It specifies CASSEYGGNQPQHF. The chain combines TRBV2 with TRBJ1-5, with a possible D match to TRBD1 (5 bases). Looked up from germline, CDR1 is SNHLY and CDR2 is FYNNEI. V shed 2 bases and J shed 4 bases, with 9 bases lying between them. The CDR3 loop spans 14 amino acids.

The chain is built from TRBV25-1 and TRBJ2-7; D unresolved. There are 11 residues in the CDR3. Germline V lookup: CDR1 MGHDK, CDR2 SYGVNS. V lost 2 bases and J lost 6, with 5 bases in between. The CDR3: CASSEVSEQYF. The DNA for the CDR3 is TGTGCCAGCAGTGAAGTAAGCGAGCAGTACTTC.

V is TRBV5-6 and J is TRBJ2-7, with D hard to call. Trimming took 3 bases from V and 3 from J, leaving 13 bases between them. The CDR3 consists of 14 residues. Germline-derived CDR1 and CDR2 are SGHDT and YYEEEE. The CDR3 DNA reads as TGTGCCAGCAGCTACGGCGACACTTACTACGAGCAGTACTTC. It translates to CASSYGDTYYEQYF.

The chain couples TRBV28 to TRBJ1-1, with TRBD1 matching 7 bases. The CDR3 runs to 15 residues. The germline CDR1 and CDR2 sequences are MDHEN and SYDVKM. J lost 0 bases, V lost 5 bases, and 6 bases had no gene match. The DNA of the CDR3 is TGTGCCAGCAGTAGTCCCAGGGGGGTGAACACTGAAGCTTTCTTT. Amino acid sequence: CASSSPRGVNTEAFF.

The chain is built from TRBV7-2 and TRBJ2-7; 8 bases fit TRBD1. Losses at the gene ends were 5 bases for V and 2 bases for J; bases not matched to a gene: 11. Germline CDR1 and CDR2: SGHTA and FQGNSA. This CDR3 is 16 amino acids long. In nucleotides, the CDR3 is TGTGCCAGCAGCCTCCTTTCCCGGACAGGGACCTACGAGCAGTACTTC. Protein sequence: CASSLLSRTGTYEQYF. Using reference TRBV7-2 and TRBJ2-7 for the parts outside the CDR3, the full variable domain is GAGVSQSPSNKVTEKGKDVELRCDPISGHTALYWYRQSLGQGLEFLIYFQGNSAPDKSGLPSDRFSAERTGGSVSTLTIQRTQQEDSAVYLCASSLLSRTGTYEQYFGPGTRLTVT.

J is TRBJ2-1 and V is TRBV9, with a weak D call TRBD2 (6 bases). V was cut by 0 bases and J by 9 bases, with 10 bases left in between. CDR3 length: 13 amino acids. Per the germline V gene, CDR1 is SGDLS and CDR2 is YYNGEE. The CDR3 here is CASSVGDSTEQFF. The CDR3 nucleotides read TGTGCCAGCAGCGTAGGGGACTCCACTGAGCAGTTCTTC.

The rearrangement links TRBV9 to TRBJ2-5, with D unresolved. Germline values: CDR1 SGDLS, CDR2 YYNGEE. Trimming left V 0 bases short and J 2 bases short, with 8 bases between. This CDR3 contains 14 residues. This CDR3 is CASSVDLGQETQYF. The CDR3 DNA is TGTGCCAGCAGCGTAGACTTGGGGCAAGAGACCCAGTACTTC.

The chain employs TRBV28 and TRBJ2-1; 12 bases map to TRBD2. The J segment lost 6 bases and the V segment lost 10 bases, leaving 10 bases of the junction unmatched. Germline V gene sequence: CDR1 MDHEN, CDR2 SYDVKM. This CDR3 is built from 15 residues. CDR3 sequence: CATSTSGSPGNEQFF. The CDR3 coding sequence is TGTGCCACCTCGACTAGCGGGAGCCCTGGCAATGAGCAGTTCTTC.

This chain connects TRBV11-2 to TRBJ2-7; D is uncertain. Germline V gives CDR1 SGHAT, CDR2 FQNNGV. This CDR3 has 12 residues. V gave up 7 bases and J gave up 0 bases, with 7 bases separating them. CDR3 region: CASTQSSYEQYF. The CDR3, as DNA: TGTGCCAGCACTCAAAGCTCCTACGAGCAGTACTTC. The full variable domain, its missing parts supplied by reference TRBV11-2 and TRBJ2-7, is EAGVAQSPRYKIIEKRQSVAFWCNPISGHATLYWYQQILGQGPKLLIQFQNNGVVDDSQLPKDRFSAERLKGVDSTLKIQPAKLEDSAVYLCASTQSSYEQYFGPGTRLTVT.

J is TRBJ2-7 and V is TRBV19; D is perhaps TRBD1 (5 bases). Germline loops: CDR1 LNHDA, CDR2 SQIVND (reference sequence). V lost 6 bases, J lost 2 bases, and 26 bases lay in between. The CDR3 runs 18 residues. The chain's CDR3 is CASSPWAGEGLGAYEQYF. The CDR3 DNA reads TGTGCCAGTAGCCCCTGGGCCGGAGAAGGTTTAGGGGCCTACGAGCAGTACTTC. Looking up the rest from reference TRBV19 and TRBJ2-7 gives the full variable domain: DGGITQSPKYLFRKEGQNVTLSCEQNLNHDAMYWYRQDPGQGLRLIYYSQIVNDFQKGDIAEGYSVSREKKESFPLTVTSAQKNPTAFYLCASSPWAGEGLGAYEQYFGPGTRLTVT.

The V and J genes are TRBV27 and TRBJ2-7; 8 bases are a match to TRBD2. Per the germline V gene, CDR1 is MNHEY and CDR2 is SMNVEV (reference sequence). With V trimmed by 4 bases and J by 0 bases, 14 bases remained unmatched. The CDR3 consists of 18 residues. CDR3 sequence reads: CASSSRRVREDSSYEQYF. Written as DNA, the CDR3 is TGTGCCAGCAGTTCCCGGCGTGTGCGGGAGGACAGCTCCTACGAGCAGTACTTC.

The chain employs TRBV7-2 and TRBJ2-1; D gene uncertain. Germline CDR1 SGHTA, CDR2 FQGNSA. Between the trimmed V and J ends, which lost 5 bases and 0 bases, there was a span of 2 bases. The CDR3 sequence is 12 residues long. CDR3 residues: CASSASYNEQFF. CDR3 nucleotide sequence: TGTGCCAGCAGCGCCTCCTACAATGAGCAGTTCTTC.

In DNA, the CDR3 is TGTGCCAGTAGTCCCGGGACAGGGGGCGTTGAGCAGTTCTTC. This sequence encodes CASSPGTGGVEQFF. The chain uses TRBV19 and TRBJ2-1, with TRBD1 identical over 12 bases. From germline, CDR1 is LNHDA and CDR2 SQIVND (reference sequence). Losses at the gene ends were 5 bases for V and 9 bases for J; bases not matched to a gene: 5. The CDR3 runs to 14 residues.

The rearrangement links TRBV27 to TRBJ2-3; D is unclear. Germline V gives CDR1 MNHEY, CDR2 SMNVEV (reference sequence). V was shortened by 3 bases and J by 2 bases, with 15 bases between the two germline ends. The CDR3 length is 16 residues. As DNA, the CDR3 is TGTGCCAGCAGTTTCCAAGGCCCTATTTCCACAGATACGCAGTATTTT. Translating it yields CASSFQGPISTDTQYF.

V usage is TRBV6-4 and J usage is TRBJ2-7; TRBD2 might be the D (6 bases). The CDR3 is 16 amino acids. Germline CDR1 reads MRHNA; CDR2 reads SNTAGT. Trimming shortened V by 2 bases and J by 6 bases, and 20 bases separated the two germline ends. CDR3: CASSDTPLWRVGEQYF. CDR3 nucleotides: TGTGCCAGCAGTGACACCCCGTTGTGGAGGGTTGGCGAGCAGTACTTC.

The CDR3 coding sequence is TGTGCCAGCAGCTTAGAGGACCCGACTAGCGCTTCCACGCAGTATTTT. It specifies CASSLEDPTSASTQYF. V gene TRBV7-2 combines with J gene TRBJ2-3, with 8 bases aligning to TRBD2. Germline V gives CDR1 SGHTA, CDR2 FQGNSA. J lost 9 bases, V lost 1 base, and 12 bases had no gene match. CDR3 length equals 16 residues.

CDR3 in DNA: TGTGCCAGCAGTTTAAGGGAGGGGGACGCCTATGGCTACACCTTC. It yields the protein CASSLREGDAYGYTF. The chain is built from TRBV28 and TRBJ1-2; the D gene is possibly TRBD1 (6 bases). The CDR3 has 15 residues. The germline gives CDR1 MDHEN, CDR2 SYDVKM. V gave up 2 bases and J gave up 4 bases, with 14 bases separating them.

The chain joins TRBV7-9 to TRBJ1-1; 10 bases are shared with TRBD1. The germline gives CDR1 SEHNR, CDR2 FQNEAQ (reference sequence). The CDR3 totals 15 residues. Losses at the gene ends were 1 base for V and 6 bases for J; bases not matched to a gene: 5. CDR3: CASSLEIGTGAEAFF. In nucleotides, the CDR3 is TGTGCCAGCAGCTTAGAGATCGGGACAGGGGCTGAAGCTTTCTTT.

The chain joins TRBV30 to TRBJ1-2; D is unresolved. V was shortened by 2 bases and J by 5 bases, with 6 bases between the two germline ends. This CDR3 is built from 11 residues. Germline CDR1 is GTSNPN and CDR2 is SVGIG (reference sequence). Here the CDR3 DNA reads TGTGCCTGGAGTATGGATTATGGCTACACCTTC. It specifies CAWSMDYGYTF.

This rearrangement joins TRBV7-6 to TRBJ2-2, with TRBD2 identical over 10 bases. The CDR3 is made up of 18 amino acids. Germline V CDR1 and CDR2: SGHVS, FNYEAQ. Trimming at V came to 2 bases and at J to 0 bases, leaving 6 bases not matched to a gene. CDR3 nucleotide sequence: TGTGCCAGCAGCTTACGAGTAGCGGGAGGCGCGAACACCGGGGAGCTGTTTTTT. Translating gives CASSLRVAGGANTGELFF.